Shown below are 29 T cell receptor beta chains from a single sample sequenced in a study of PD-L1 blockade in urothelial cancer. Assay used: immunoSEQ multiplex PCR; TCRdb lists only in-frame clones, some missing. The sample lists approximately 110,000 clones, approximately 85% occurring once. Sequencing was performed on PBMCs, taken around atezolizumab (anti-PD-L1) treatment. Receptors were obtained from a man between 50 and 59 years old with urothelial cancer.

A single count supports this clone. V is TRBV4-2 and J is TRBJ2-7; 7 nucleotides agree with TRBD2. The germline gives CDR1 LGHNA, CDR2 YNFKEQ. This CDR3 contains 16 residues. V dropped 4 bases and J dropped 3; count of bases not matched to a gene: 12. The CDR3 is CASSPTGASGHYEQYF. CDR3 nucleotides: TGTGCCAGCAGCCCCACCGGGGCTAGCGGTCACTACGAGCAGTACTTC.

The chain carries TRBV7-8 and TRBJ1-2; 10 nucleotides line up with TRBD1. Germline V lookup: CDR1 SGHVS, CDR2 FQNEAQ. V trimming: 5 bases; J trimming: 5 bases; junction bases outside the gene matches: 2. This CDR3 comprises 13 residues. The CDR3 DNA reads as TGTGCCAGCAGCCCGGACAGGGGGTATGGCTACACCTTC. This codes for CASSPDRGYGYTF.

The chain is built from TRBV7-2 and TRBJ2-2; D might be TRBD1 (6 bases). The germline CDR1 and CDR2 sequences are SGHTA and FQGNSA. CDR3 length: 16 residues. V lost 2 bases, J lost 6 bases, and 16 bases lay in between. CDR3 protein: CASSLRQASWSGELFF. The CDR3 DNA reads as TGTGCCAGCAGCTTAAGACAGGCCTCGTGGTCCGGGGAGCTGTTTTTT.

This clone was recorded at least ten times. The V call is TRBV28, the J call TRBJ2-7; a weak D match, TRBD2 (6 bases). V was trimmed by 2 bases and J by 4 bases, leaving 24 bases between them. The CDR3 runs 18 residues. Germline lookup yields CDR1 MDHEN and CDR2 SYDVKM. The CDR3 sequence: CASSLIGRLGLAFYEQYF. CDR3 nucleotide sequence: TGTGCCAGCAGTTTAATAGGTCGACTGGGACTCGCCTTTTACGAGCAGTACTTC.

The chain carries TRBV4-2 and TRBJ2-2; tentatively, D is TRBD2 (5 bases). This CDR3 contains 15 residues. The germline gives CDR1 LGHNA, CDR2 YNFKEQ. Trimming left V 6 bases short and J 5 bases short, with 16 bases between. For the CDR3, the DNA is TGTGCCAGCAGGCTTATTCATCCGGGGACCGGGGAGCTGTTTTTT. It specifies CASRLIHPGTGELFF.

This clone was seen just once. The gene calls are TRBV27 and TRBJ1-5; 9 bases are a match to TRBD1. The CDR3 loop spans 17 amino acids. Germline V gene sequence: CDR1 MNHEY, CDR2 SMNVEV (reference sequence). V was pared by 2 bases and J by 4 bases, with 9 bases of the junction left unmatched. The CDR3 reads CASSLGIPGQGNQPQHF. CDR3 nucleotide sequence: TGTGCCAGCAGTTTAGGGATACCGGGACAGGGAAATCAGCCCCAGCATTTT.

The rearrangement links TRBV11-2 to TRBJ1-4; possibly TRBD1 for D (6 bases). The CDR3 loop spans 15 amino acids. With 5 bases removed from V and 5 bases from J, the gap between germline ends came to 15 bases. CDR1 SGHAT and CDR2 FQNNGV come from the germline V gene. As DNA, the CDR3 is TGTGCCAGCAGCAGAAAAGGACAGTCCAATGAAAAACTGTTTTTT. The encoded protein is CASSRKGQSNEKLFF. The whole variable domain, remainder taken from reference TRBV11-2 and TRBJ1-4, is EAGVAQSPRYKIIEKRQSVAFWCNPISGHATLYWYQQILGQGPKLLIQFQNNGVVDDSQLPKDRFSAERLKGVDSTLKIQPAKLEDSAVYLCASSRKGQSNEKLFFGSGTQLSVL.

V gene TRBV21-1 combines with J gene TRBJ2-1; the tabulated D call, TRBD2, remains unverified against the DNA. TRBV21-1 is a pseudogene. CDR3 length: 17 amino acids. The CDR3 DNA reads as TGTGCCAGCAGCACTAGCCCCAGACTAGCGGGAGTGAATGAGCAGTTCTTC. Translation gives CASSTSPRLAGVNEQFF.

V is TRBV4-2 and J is TRBJ2-7; 8 bases line up with TRBD2. J gave up 2 bases and V 3 bases, and 6 bases lay outside the gene matches. This CDR3 contains 15 residues. Germline V gene data show CDR1 as LGHNA and CDR2 as YNFKEQ. CDR3: CASSQEGTRTYEQYF. CDR3 coding DNA: TGTGCCAGCAGCCAGGAAGGGACTAGGACCTACGAGCAGTACTTC.

The rearrangement links TRBV19 to TRBJ2-5; possible D gene TRBD2, 5 bases. This CDR3 contains 15 residues. V dropped 6 bases and J dropped 3 bases, with 17 bases sitting between them. Germline V gene sequence: CDR1 LNHDA, CDR2 SQIVND (reference sequence). CDR3: CASRPHTGLKETQYF. CDR3 bases: TGTGCCAGTAGACCGCACACCGGACTCAAAGAGACCCAGTACTTC.

The genes are TRBV13 and TRBJ2-7; the D is unclear. The germline V gene encodes CDR1 PRHDT and CDR2 FYEKMQ (reference sequence). The CDR3 consists of 15 residues. Trimming removed 5 bases from V and 2 bases from J, with 16 bases in between. CDR3 sequence: CASSPPPRATYEQYF. In DNA, the CDR3 is TGTGCCAGCAGCCCCCCGCCGCGCGCCACCTACGAGCAGTACTTC. The entire variable domain, with the rest obtained from reference TRBV13 and TRBJ2-7, is as follows: AAGVIQSPRHLIKEKRETATLKCYPIPRHDTVYWYQQGPGQDPQFLISFYEKMQSDKGSIPDRFSAQQFSDYHSELNMSSLELGDSALYFCASSPPPRATYEQYFGPGTRLTVT.

A remark on this clone: This sample also contains other DNA sequences that code for the same CDR3. This rearrangement joins TRBV11-2 to TRBJ2-7; D is possibly TRBD1 (5 bases). V gave up 5 bases and J gave up 1 base, with 9 bases separating them. The germline V gene encodes CDR1 SGHAT and CDR2 FQNNGV. CDR3 length: 13 amino acids. For the CDR3, the DNA is TGTGCCAGCAGCCCTACAGGATCCTACGAGCAGTACTTC. Translated: CASSPTGSYEQYF.

V is TRBV19 and J is TRBJ2-1, with D tentatively TRBD2 (7 bases). With 4 bases removed from V and 8 bases from J, the gap between germline ends came to 15 bases. This CDR3 has 14 residues. Germline V lookup: CDR1 LNHDA, CDR2 SQIVND (reference sequence). The CDR3 DNA reads TGTGCCAGTAGTAAGCGGGACCACAGGGATGAGCAGTTCTTC. Translated: CASSKRDHRDEQFF.

The genes are TRBV6-5 and TRBJ2-7, with D possibly being TRBD2 (6 bases). V dropped 6 bases and J dropped 3 bases, with 15 bases sitting between them. Germline loops: CDR1 MNHEY, CDR2 SVGAGI. The length of the CDR3 is 14 residues. The CDR3 DNA sequence: TGTGCCAGCAGACCGGTGTTGGGGGGCTACGAGCAGTACTTC. Its translation: CASRPVLGGYEQYF.

The chain is built from TRBV19 and TRBJ1-5; D is unresolved. Germline V lookup: CDR1 LNHDA, CDR2 SQIVND (reference sequence). Deletions cut 6 bases from V and 9 bases from J, with 15 bases between. The CDR3 length is 13 residues. CDR3 sequence reads: CASSLGPAGPQHF. In DNA form, the CDR3 reads TGTGCCAGTAGCCTCGGACCCGCGGGGCCCCAGCATTTT.

The V and J genes are TRBV10-3 and TRBJ2-5; D is possibly TRBD2 (5 bases). Germline-derived CDR1 and CDR2 are ENHRY and SYGVKD. Between the trimmed V and J ends, which lost 7 bases and 4 bases, there was a span of 13 bases. This CDR3 spans 13 amino acids. Here the CDR3 DNA reads TGTGCCATCATCGAGAGGGCCACAGAGACCCAGTACTTC. Its translation is CAIIERATETQYF.

The chain is built from TRBV9 and TRBJ2-7, with 8 bases fitting TRBD2. Germline CDR1 and CDR2: SGDLS and YYNGEE. This CDR3 is built from 13 residues. Losses at the gene ends were 3 bases for V and 6 bases for J; bases not matched to a gene: 5. The CDR3 reads CASSGYSGVEQYF. CDR3 DNA sequence: TGTGCCAGCAGCGGCTATAGCGGGGTCGAGCAGTACTTC.

This clone was picked up one time. This chain links TRBV18 with TRBJ1-6, with TRBD1 matching 9 bases. The CDR3 has 16 residues. J lost 8 bases, V lost 1 base, and 6 bases had no gene match. CDR1 KGHSH and CDR2 LQKENI come from the germline V gene. The CDR3: CASSPQTTGGDSPLHF. In DNA form, the CDR3 reads TGTGCCAGCTCACCACAAACGACAGGGGGGGATTCACCCCTCCACTTT.

The chain is built from TRBV27 and TRBJ2-7; a possible D gene is TRBD2 (5 bases). CDR1 MNHEY and CDR2 SMNVEV come from the germline V gene (reference sequence). V lost 6 bases and J 3 bases, leaving 15 bases between the germline ends. The CDR3 loop spans 14 amino acids. The CDR3 nucleotides are TGTGCCAGCAGAGTCATAGCGTCGGTCTACGAGCAGTACTTC. Translation: CASRVIASVYEQYF.

This clone appeared a single time. The gene calls are TRBV18 and TRBJ2-1, with TRBD1 identical over 8 bases. V was pared by 0 bases and J by 4 bases, with 5 bases of the junction left unmatched. In germline, CDR1 is KGHSH, CDR2 LQKENI. The CDR3 totals 16 residues. The CDR3 protein is CASSPPVQGDYNEQFF. Here the CDR3 DNA reads TGTGCCAGCTCACCACCGGTACAGGGGGATTACAATGAGCAGTTCTTC.

V and J are TRBV6-1 and TRBJ2-5; 8 nucleotides agree with TRBD2. The V gene's germline CDR1 is MNHNS and CDR2 SASEGT. Trimming took 2 bases from V and 4 from J; bases not matched to a gene: 3. This CDR3 has 14 amino acids. CDR3 sequence: CASSERLAGETQYF. As DNA, the CDR3 is TGTGCCAGCAGTGAACGGCTAGCGGGAGAGACCCAGTACTTC.

The chain combines TRBV15 with TRBJ2-1; 9 bases agree with TRBD2. This CDR3 region has 16 residues. The V gene end was trimmed by 0 bases and the J gene end by 7 bases; junction bases not matched to a gene: 7. CDR1 LNHNV and CDR2 YYDKDF come from the germline V gene (reference sequence). The CDR3 DNA sequence: TGTGCCACCAGCAGAGATGAGGCGGGAGGGCATAATGAGCAGTTCTTC. Translation: CATSRDEAGGHNEQFF.

The chain recombines TRBV7-9 with TRBJ2-3; 10 bases align to TRBD2. CDR1 SEHNR and CDR2 FQNEAQ come from the germline V gene (reference sequence). V lost 1 base, J lost 3 bases, and 1 base stayed unmatched. CDR3 size: 15 residues. The CDR3 bases are TGTGCCAGCAGCTTAGTTAGCGGGAGGACAGATACGCAGTATTTT. It codes for CASSLVSGRTDTQYF.

The J gene is TRBJ1-4, the V gene TRBV7-9; D unclear. Trimming shortened V by 4 bases and J by 11 bases, and 11 bases separated the two germline ends. The CDR3 is 12 amino acids. Germline CDR1 is SEHNR and CDR2 is FQNEAQ (reference sequence). CDR3 nucleotide sequence: TGTGCCAGCAGCTCCATAAACGAGAAACTGTTTTTT. Its protein product is CASSSINEKLFF.

The chain joins TRBV5-5 to TRBJ1-4; tentatively, D is TRBD1 (6 bases). The CDR3 runs 15 residues. V shed 0 bases and J shed 5 bases, with 11 bases lying between them. Germline CDR1 is SGHKS and CDR2 is YYEKEE (reference sequence). As DNA, the CDR3 is TGTGCCAGCAGCTTGGGCCGGGACACGAATGAAAAACTGTTTTTT. Amino acid sequence: CASSLGRDTNEKLFF. Variable domain in full (rest from reference TRBV5-5 and TRBJ1-4): DAGVTQSPTHLIKTRGQQVTLRCSPISGHKSVSWYQQVLGQGPQFIFQYYEKEERGRGNFPDRFSARQFPNYSSELNVNALLLGDSALYLCASSLGRDTNEKLFFGSGTQLSVL.

The rearrangement links TRBV12-2 to TRBJ1-5; the table's D call, TRBD1, was not checked against the DNA. TRBV12-2 is an annotated pseudogene. The CDR3 runs 18 residues. The CDR3 bases are TGTGCAAGTCGCTTAGCGAGAAAGGGGCAGAATAGCAATCAGCCCCAGCATTTT. It encodes CASRLARKGQNSNQPQHF.

This chain joins TRBV18 and TRBJ2-7, with 7 bases matching TRBD1. The CDR3 totals 14 residues. CDR1 and CDR2 from the germline V gene are KGHSH and LQKENI. With 0 bases clipped from V and 6 bases from J, the junction kept 5 bases outside the gene matches. The CDR3: CASSPPGGPSEQYF. Written as DNA, the CDR3 is TGTGCCAGCTCACCACCAGGGGGCCCCTCCGAGCAGTACTTC.

The chain has TRBV6-1 and TRBJ1-4; 8 bases are shared with TRBD1. V lost 2 bases, J lost 7 bases, and 12 bases stayed unmatched. The CDR3 spans 17 residues. The germline gives CDR1 MNHNS, CDR2 SASEGT. The CDR3 DNA follows: TGTGCCAGCAGTGAATTTGGGCAGGGGGCGCGAGGTGAAAAACTGTTTTTT. This translates into CASSEFGQGARGEKLFF.

The rearrangement joins TRBV6-1 to TRBJ1-1, with D perhaps TRBD1 (5 bases). Germline loops: CDR1 MNHNS, CDR2 SASEGT. Trimming removed 4 bases at V and 6 bases at J, with 15 bases between. CDR3 length: 14 amino acids. The CDR3 loop is CASSARGIDAEAFF. The CDR3 nucleotides are TGTGCCAGCAGTGCGCGGGGGATAGACGCTGAAGCTTTCTTT.